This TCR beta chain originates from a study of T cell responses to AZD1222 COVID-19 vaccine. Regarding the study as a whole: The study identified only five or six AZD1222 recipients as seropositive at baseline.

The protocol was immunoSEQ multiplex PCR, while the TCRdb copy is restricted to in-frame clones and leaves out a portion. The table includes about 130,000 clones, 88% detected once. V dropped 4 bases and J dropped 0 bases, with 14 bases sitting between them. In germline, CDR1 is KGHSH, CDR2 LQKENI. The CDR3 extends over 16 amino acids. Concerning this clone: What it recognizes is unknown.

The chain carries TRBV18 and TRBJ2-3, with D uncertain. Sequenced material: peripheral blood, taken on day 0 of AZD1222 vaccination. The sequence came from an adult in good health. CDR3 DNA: TGTGCCAGCTCACTCCCCGTTGGAGAGAGCACAGATACGCAGTATTTT. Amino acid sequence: CASSLPVGESTDTQYF.